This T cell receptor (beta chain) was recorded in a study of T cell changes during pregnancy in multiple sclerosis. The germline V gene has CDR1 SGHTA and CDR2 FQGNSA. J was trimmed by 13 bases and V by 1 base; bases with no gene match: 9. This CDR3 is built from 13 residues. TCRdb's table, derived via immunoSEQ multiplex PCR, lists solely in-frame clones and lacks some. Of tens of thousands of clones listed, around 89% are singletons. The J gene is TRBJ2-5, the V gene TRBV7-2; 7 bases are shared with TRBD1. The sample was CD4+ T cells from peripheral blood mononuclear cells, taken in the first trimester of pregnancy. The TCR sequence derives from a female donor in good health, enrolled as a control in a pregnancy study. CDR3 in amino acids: CASSLDSGQVRYF. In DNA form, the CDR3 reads TGTGCCAGCAGCTTAGATTCAGGACAGGTTAGGTACTTC.